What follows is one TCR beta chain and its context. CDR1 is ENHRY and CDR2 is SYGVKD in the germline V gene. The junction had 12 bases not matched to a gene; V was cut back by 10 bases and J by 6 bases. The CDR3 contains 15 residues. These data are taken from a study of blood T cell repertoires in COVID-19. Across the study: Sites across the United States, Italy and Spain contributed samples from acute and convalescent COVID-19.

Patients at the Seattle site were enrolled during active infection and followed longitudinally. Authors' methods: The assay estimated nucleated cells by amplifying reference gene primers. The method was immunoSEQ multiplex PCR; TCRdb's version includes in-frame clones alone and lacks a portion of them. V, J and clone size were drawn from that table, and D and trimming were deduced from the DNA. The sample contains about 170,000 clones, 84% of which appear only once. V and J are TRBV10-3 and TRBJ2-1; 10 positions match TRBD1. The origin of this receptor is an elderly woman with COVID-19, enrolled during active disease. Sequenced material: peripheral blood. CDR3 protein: CATCLGTGDFNEQFF. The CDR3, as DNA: TGTGCCACGTGTCTCGGGACAGGGGATTTCAATGAGCAGTTCTTC.